The sequence of this T cell receptor (beta chain) was determined in a study of blood T cell repertoires in COVID-19. Here immunoSEQ multiplex PCR was the method, and the copy in TCRdb shows in-frame clones only, minus some. Found here are some 120,000 clones, around 83% of them singletons; the top ten hold over 15%. Trimming left V 9 bases short and J 4 bases short, with 11 bases between. CDR1 is SGHNT and CDR2 is YYREEE in the germline V gene (reference sequence). This CDR3 comprises 11 residues. The V gene is TRBV5-4, the J gene TRBJ2-7, with D possibly being TRBD1 (5 bases). Input material: peripheral blood. This TCR derives from a woman aged 45-65 years with acute or convalescent COVID-19. CDR3 residues: CATHQGYEQYF. CDR3 bases: TGTGCCACCCACCAGGGTTACGAGCAGTACTTC. The full variable domain, its missing parts supplied by reference TRBV5-4 and TRBJ2-7, is ETGVTQSPTHLIKTRGQQVTLRCSSQSGHNTVSWYQQALGQGPQFIFQYYREEENGRGNFPPRFSGLQFPNYSSELNVNALELDDSALYLCATHQGYEQYFGPGTRLTVT.